Presented here are 20 T cell receptor beta chains from one specimen sequenced in a study of T cell changes during pregnancy in multiple sclerosis. TCRdb keeps only in-frame clones here, not all; method: immunoSEQ multiplex PCR. The table lists some 80,000 clones, about 91% of them singletons. The material was peripheral blood, obtained before pregnancy. All receptors come from a female donor with multiple sclerosis, enrolled in a pregnancy study.

This rearrangement joins TRBV18 to TRBJ1-2; 9 bases are shared with TRBD1. The CDR3 spans 15 residues. In germline, CDR1 is KGHSH, CDR2 LQKENI. Trimming cost V 3 bases and J 2 bases; bases outside gene matches: 4. This chain's CDR3 is CASSPGTGSNYGYTF. CDR3 nucleotides: TGTGCCAGCTCACCGGGGACAGGGTCGAACTATGGCTACACCTTC.

This clone was seen once. This chain links TRBV7-3 with TRBJ2-7; 12 nucleotides align to TRBD1. The CDR3 runs 15 residues. Germline V gene sequence: CDR1 SGHTA, CDR2 FQGTGA. V shed 5 bases, J shed 2 bases, and the junction held 4 bases outside the gene matches. CDR3 sequence (DNA): TGTGCCAGCAGCCTCGGGACAGGGGGCCCCTACGAGCAGTACTTC. Translated, it gives CASSLGTGGPYEQYF. Using reference TRBV7-3 and TRBJ2-7 for the parts outside the CDR3, the full variable domain is GAGVSQTPSNKVTEKGKYVELRCDPISGHTALYWYRQSLGQGPEFLIYFQGTGAADDSGLPNDRFFAVRPEGSVSTLKIQRTERGDSAVYLCASSLGTGGPYEQYFGPGTRLTVT.

The chain employs TRBV6-4 and TRBJ1-2; 7 nucleotides match TRBD1. The J segment lost 4 bases and the V segment lost 5 bases, leaving 7 bases of the junction unmatched. The CDR3 extends over 14 amino acids. Germline V CDR1 and CDR2: MRHNA, SNTAGT. CDR3 DNA sequence: TGTGCCAGCAGTCCCACAGGGGATCCCTATGGCTACACCTTC. It yields the protein CASSPTGDPYGYTF.

This chain joins TRBV6-5 and TRBJ1-2; D might be TRBD1 (6 bases). The CDR3 spans 15 residues. Trimming removed 6 bases at V and 6 bases at J, with 20 bases between. Germline V lookup: CDR1 MNHEY, CDR2 SVGAGI. The CDR3 coding sequence is TGTGCCAGCAGCCGAAAACAGGGTCAAGTCGATGGCTACACCTTC. It is translated as CASSRKQGQVDGYTF.

The chain recombines TRBV11-2 with TRBJ2-7, with a weak D call TRBD2 (6 bases). The CDR3 length is 15 residues. CDR1 SGHAT and CDR2 FQNNGV come from the germline V gene. V was cut by 8 bases and J by 4 bases, with 21 bases left in between. This CDR3 is CASATLRGGGYEQYF. The CDR3 DNA sequence: TGTGCCAGCGCCACACTACGGGGAGGAGGATACGAGCAGTACTTC. Based on the CDR3 plus reference TRBV11-2 and TRBJ2-7, the full variable domain is EAGVAQSPRYKIIEKRQSVAFWCNPISGHATLYWYQQILGQGPKLLIQFQNNGVVDDSQLPKDRFSAERLKGVDSTLKIQPAKLEDSAVYLCASATLRGGGYEQYFGPGTRLTVT.

The V call is TRBV19, the J call TRBJ2-5, with TRBD2 matching over 8 bases. CDR1 is LNHDA, CDR2 SQIVND, per germline (reference sequence). J gave up 5 bases and V 3 bases, and 11 bases lay outside the gene matches. The CDR3 runs 16 residues. The DNA of the CDR3 is TGTGCCAGTAGTATCGCGGGGGGCCGAAGGGTGGAGACCCAGTACTTC. Translating gives CASSIAGGRRVETQYF.

The chain employs TRBV2 and TRBJ1-2, with unresolved D. V was pared by 5 bases and J by 7 bases, with 17 bases between. Germline V gene lookup returns CDR1 SNHLY and CDR2 FYNNEI. There are 14 residues in the CDR3. This chain's CDR3 is CASSPKGPSGGYTF. Here the CDR3 DNA reads TGTGCCAGCAGTCCTAAAGGACCTAGCGGTGGCTACACCTTC. Supplemented by reference TRBV2 and TRBJ1-2, the full variable domain reads EPEVTQTPSHQVTQMGQEVILRCVPISNHLYFYWYRQILGQKVEFLVSFYNNEISEKSEIFDDQFSVERPDGSNFTLKIRSTKLEDSAMYFCASSPKGPSGGYTFGSGTRLTVV.

The chain carries TRBV27 and TRBJ1-5; possible D gene TRBD1, 6 bases. The CDR3 is made up of 13 amino acids. Germline CDR1 is MNHEY and CDR2 is SMNVEV (reference sequence). Trimming pared 6 bases from V and 3 bases from J, leaving 9 bases between. CDR3 nucleotide sequence: TGTGCCAGCAGGGGACATCTCAATCAGCCCCAGCATTTT. Translated: CASRGHLNQPQHF.

The chain employs TRBV6-6 and TRBJ2-5; possible D gene TRBD2, 6 bases. Germline CDR1 is MNHNY and CDR2 is SVGAGI (reference sequence). CDR3 length: 14 amino acids. V lost 6 bases and J 2 bases, leaving 13 bases between the germline ends. In nucleotides, the CDR3 is TGTGCCAGCAGCGACATAGCGGTTCAAGAGACCCAGTACTTC. Protein: CASSDIAVQETQYF.

The chain couples TRBV6-5 to TRBJ1-2, with 10 nucleotides matching TRBD1. Germline CDR1 and CDR2: MNHEY and SVGAGI. The CDR3 loop spans 15 amino acids. The V segment lost 1 base and the J segment 6 bases; nucleotides outside the gene matches: 5. The CDR3 is CASSYLGQGYNGYTF. For the CDR3, the DNA is TGTGCCAGCAGTTACTTGGGACAGGGGTATAATGGCTACACCTTC.

This clone has a single count. The same CDR3 arises from other DNA sequences in this sample as well. This rearrangement joins TRBV5-6 to TRBJ2-3; D might be TRBD1 (5 bases). V gave up 4 bases and J gave up 1 base, with 10 bases separating them. The CDR3 consists of 14 residues. Germline-derived CDR1 and CDR2 are SGHDT and YYEEEE. CDR3 loop: CASSLGLGTDTQYF. The CDR3 DNA is TGTGCCAGCAGCCTGGGGCTGGGCACAGATACGCAGTATTTT.

This rearrangement joins TRBV19 to TRBJ1-2; D gene unclear. Trimming took 8 bases from V and 3 from J, leaving 13 bases between them. Germline V gene lookup returns CDR1 LNHDA and CDR2 SQIVND (reference sequence). The CDR3 runs to 13 residues. Written as DNA, the CDR3 is TGTGCCAGTCGGTCGTCCGGGGACTATGGCTACACCTTC. It codes for CASRSSGDYGYTF.

The genes are TRBV2 and TRBJ1-6; no clear D gene. V was pared by 4 bases and J by 9 bases, with 7 bases between. Per the germline V gene, CDR1 is SNHLY and CDR2 is FYNNEI. This CDR3 contains 12 residues. The CDR3 DNA reads as TGTGCCAGCAGTGGGGAGGTTTCACCCCTCCACTTT. Amino acids: CASSGEVSPLHF.

This sequence joins TRBV11-2 and TRBJ2-7; TRBD2 might be the D (5 bases). The CDR3 runs to 13 residues. Trimming pared 1 base from V and 1 base from J, leaving 5 bases between. CDR1 SGHAT and CDR2 FQNNGV come from the germline V gene. In nucleotides, the CDR3 is TGTGCCAGCAGCTTAGCGGGGTCCTACGAGCAGTACTTC. Its translation is CASSLAGSYEQYF.

V usage is TRBV27 and J usage is TRBJ2-2; TRBD1 aligns across 7 bases. V gave up 6 bases and J gave up 7 bases; unmatched junction bases: 14. Germline V CDR1 and CDR2: MNHEY, SMNVEV (reference sequence). This CDR3 is 16 amino acids long. In DNA, the CDR3 is TGTGCCAGCAGACCCTCGTATGCAGGGGGAATCGGGGAGCTGTTTTTT. This codes for CASRPSYAGGIGELFF.

This clone was recorded once. The chain links TRBV4-2 to TRBJ2-3; 7 bases fit TRBD2. Germline V gene lookup returns CDR1 LGHNA and CDR2 YNFKEQ. The J segment lost 2 bases and the V segment lost 2 bases, leaving 7 bases of the junction unmatched. The CDR3 is 16 amino acids. Written as DNA, the CDR3 is TGTGCCAGCAGCCAATTAAAGCGGGGAAACACAGATACGCAGTATTTT. It specifies CASSQLKRGNTDTQYF.

This chain connects TRBV27 to TRBJ2-7, with a tentative D call TRBD2 (7 bases). The CDR3 totals 14 residues. The V and J ends lost 7 bases and 5 bases respectively, with 18 bases between them. The germline V gene encodes CDR1 MNHEY and CDR2 SMNVEV (reference sequence). CDR3 sequence: CASNQGGGSNEQYF. For the CDR3, the DNA is TGTGCCAGCAACCAAGGGGGGGGTTCCAACGAGCAGTACTTC.

There are a few counts of this clone. The chain recombines TRBV11-3 with TRBJ1-1, with a weak D call TRBD1 (6 bases). This CDR3 spans 15 amino acids. Trimming cost V 5 bases and J 2 bases, with 15 bases left between them. The germline V gene has CDR1 SGHNT and CDR2 YENEEA. As DNA, the CDR3 is TGTGCCAGCAGCCCGTCCGGGACAATAAACACTGAAGCTTTCTTT. It is translated as CASSPSGTINTEAFF. Together with reference TRBV11-3 and TRBJ1-1, the CDR3 gives the full variable domain: EAGVVQSPRYKIIEKKQPVAFWCNPISGHNTLYWYLQNLGQGPELLIRYENEEAVDDSQLPKDRFSAERLKGVDSTLKIQPAELGDSAVYLCASSPSGTINTEAFFGQGTRLTVV.

The V and J genes are TRBV19 and TRBJ2-5, with 7 bases fitting TRBD1. Germline V gene sequence: CDR1 LNHDA, CDR2 SQIVND (reference sequence). Losses at the gene ends were 4 bases for V and 1 base for J; bases not matched to a gene: 0. The CDR3 length is 13 residues. CDR3 amino acids: CASSRDSQETQYF. The CDR3 DNA is TGTGCCAGTAGTAGGGACAGCCAAGAGACCCAGTACTTC.

V gene TRBV11-2 combines with J gene TRBJ2-7; TRBD1 aligns across 10 bases. In germline, CDR1 is SGHAT, CDR2 FQNNGV. V was pared by 4 bases and J by 3 bases, with 6 bases of the junction left unmatched. The CDR3 has 15 residues. The CDR3 DNA is TGTGCCAGCAGCTCGTTGTGGGACAGGGGCTACGAGCAGTACTTC. Translation gives CASSSLWDRGYEQYF.